The 28 T cell receptor beta chains below come from one sample, sequenced in a study of CD8+CD57+ T cells in acquired aplastic anemia. Patients chosen for sequencing had CD8+CD57+ cells that had expanded, as shown by flow cytometry. The TCR beta profiling, which covered VDJ combination and CDR3 sequence, was carried out using genomic DNA as the template. TCRdb re-derived calls from the reads in MiXCR, one entry per CDR3 protein. Here the sample spans 150,000 to 200,000 distinct CDR3 sequences, 40% to 50% being singletons. Sequencing input: sorted CD4+, CD8+, or CD8+CD57+ T cells (not recorded which) from PBMCs. The receptors come from a human donor with aplastic anemia.

The chain joins TRBV19 to TRBJ1-6; D gene unclear. The CDR3 sequence is 13 residues long. The germline V and J ends were trimmed by 3 bases and 8 bases, with 8 bases remaining between them. Germline CDR1 reads LNHDA; CDR2 reads SQIVND (reference sequence). The DNA for the CDR3 is TGTGCCAGTAGTATTAGGCTCGATTCACCCCTCCACTTT. Protein: CASSIRLDSPLHF.

The chain has TRBV7-7 and TRBJ2-7; 8 bases map to TRBD2. Germline lookup yields CDR1 SSHAT and CDR2 FNYEAQ (reference sequence). The V and J ends lost 9 bases and 3 bases, in that order; junction bases with no gene match: 7. The CDR3 is 13 residues long. The CDR3 DNA is TGTGCCAGTGCCAGGGGACTAGTCTACGAGCAGTACTTC. This encodes CASARGLVYEQYF. The whole variable domain, filled in from reference TRBV7-7 and TRBJ2-7, reads GAGVSQSPRYKVTKRGQDVTLRCDPISSHATLYWYQQALGQGPEFLTYFNYEAQPDKSGLPSDRFSAERPEGSISTLTIQRTEQRDSAMYRCASARGLVYEQYFGPGTRLTVT.

In the case of this clonotype: This may come from a read error, since a much larger clone is one base off. The chain is built from TRBV12-3 or TRBV12-4 and TRBJ1-4; possibly TRBD1 for D (5 bases). V was clipped by 4 bases and J by 5 bases, with 11 bases between them. There are 14 residues in the CDR3. The CDR3 nucleotides read TGTGCCAGCAGTTCAGGGTATCGGAATGAAAAACTGTTTTTT. It encodes CASSSGYRNEKLFF.

The J gene is TRBJ1-6, the V gene TRBV11-3; unclear D gene. Trimming shortened V by 6 bases and J by 12 bases, and 15 bases separated the two germline ends. Germline V gives CDR1 SGHNT, CDR2 YENEEA. This CDR3 comprises 13 residues. CDR3 sequence (DNA): TGTGCCAGCAGTGATAGTCCGGGTAGACCCCTCCACTTT. Translation gives CASSDSPGRPLHF.

In this sample, this clonotype turned up many times. The chain is built from TRBV9 and TRBJ2-2, with 9 bases fitting TRBD1. Germline CDR1 and CDR2: SGDLS and YYNGEE. The junction had 4 bases not matched to a gene; V was cut back by 1 base and J by 0 bases. This CDR3 comprises 17 residues. The CDR3 reads CASSVKRDRANTGELFF. In nucleotides, the CDR3 is TGTGCCAGCAGCGTAAAGCGGGACAGGGCGAACACCGGGGAGCTGTTTTTT.

The CDR3 sequence is CASSHVGQGILEQYF. The CDR3 nucleotides are TGTGCCAGCAGCCACGTGGGACAGGGTATCCTCGAGCAGTACTTC. The V call is TRBV7-9, the J call TRBJ2-7, with 9 bases that match TRBD1. This CDR3 has 15 amino acids. V lost 5 bases, J lost 6 bases, and 11 bases stayed unmatched. Germline CDR1 is SEHNR and CDR2 is FQNEAQ (reference sequence).

This clonotype was picked up one time. The rearrangement uses TRBV4-2 and TRBJ2-3; 9 bases map to TRBD2. The CDR3 loop spans 17 amino acids. With 6 bases clipped from V and 1 base from J, the junction kept 11 bases outside the gene matches. Germline V CDR1 and CDR2: LGHNA, YNFKEQ. CDR3 amino acids: CASSSPLAGRRTDTQYF. DNA of the CDR3: TGTGCCAGCAGTTCTCCTCTAGCGGGAAGACGCACAGATACGCAGTATTTT.

Details on this clonotype: One base away lies a much larger clone, so this may be a sequencing read error. This rearrangement joins TRBV11-1 to TRBJ1-2; D perhaps matches TRBD1 (5 bases). The germline V gene has CDR1 SGHAT and CDR2 FQDESV (reference sequence). V shed 5 bases and J shed 8 bases, with 15 bases lying between them. This CDR3 is 13 amino acids long. The CDR3 region has the DNA TGTGCCAGCAGCCCCGAGCCCCAGGGAGGCTACACCTTC. Amino acids: CASSPEPQGGYTF.

This rearrangement joins TRBV2 to TRBJ2-7, with 7 bases lining up with TRBD1. V gave up 3 bases and J gave up 2 bases; unmatched junction bases: 13. Germline V gene data show CDR1 as SNHLY and CDR2 as FYNNEI. This CDR3 is built from 17 residues. CDR3 protein: CASSDLPRQGVAYEQYF. The CDR3 nucleotides are TGTGCCAGCAGTGACCTTCCAAGACAGGGTGTCGCCTACGAGCAGTACTTC.

The table lists this clonotype with many counts. The chain links TRBV19 to TRBJ1-5, with D possibly TRBD1 on 6 matching bases. Germline V gives CDR1 LNHDA, CDR2 SQIVND (reference sequence). The ends were cut back, 3 bases at V and 10 bases at J, with 22 bases in the middle. The CDR3 runs to 16 residues. The CDR3 here is CASSIQGGRGLDPQHF. In DNA, the CDR3 is TGTGCCAGTAGTATTCAAGGGGGGCGGGGGTTGGACCCCCAGCATTTT.

The chain joins TRBV20-1 to TRBJ2-6; 7 bases agree with TRBD1. The V gene's germline CDR1 is DFQATT and CDR2 SNEGSKA (reference sequence). The CDR3 is made up of 18 amino acids. Losses at the gene ends were 0 bases for V and 4 bases for J; bases not matched to a gene: 12. For the CDR3, the DNA is TGCAGTGCTAGAGATTTGGCTGGACAGGCGTCGGGGGCCAACGTCCTGACTTTC. This sequence encodes CSARDLAGQASGANVLTF.

The chain couples TRBV4-2 to TRBJ2-2; D gene uncertain. The V gene's germline CDR1 is LGHNA and CDR2 YNFKEQ. V lost 0 bases and J 5 bases, leaving 10 bases between the germline ends. The CDR3 spans 15 residues. This CDR3 is CASSQDPGRTGELFF. The CDR3 coding sequence is TGTGCCAGCAGCCAAGATCCGGGCCGGACCGGGGAGCTGTTTTTT.

This clonotype has ten or more counts. V is TRBV11-2 and J is TRBJ1-6; 10 bases are a match to TRBD1. Germline CDR1 and CDR2: SGHAT and FQNNGV. The CDR3 is 18 amino acids. V lost 2 bases and J lost 4; bases outside the gene matches: 8. DNA of the CDR3: TGTGCCAGCAGCTTAAGTTCCCGACAGGGGGCATATAATTCACCCCTCCACTTT. Translation gives CASSLSSRQGAYNSPLHF.

This rearrangement joins TRBV10-3 to TRBJ1-2; 8 positions agree with TRBD1. The J segment lost 7 bases and the V segment lost 3 bases, leaving 4 bases of the junction unmatched. The CDR3 has 13 residues. The germline CDR1 and CDR2 sequences are ENHRY and SYGVKD. CDR3 nucleotide sequence: TGTGCCATCAGTGAAGGACAGGGAGGTGGCTACACCTTC. Protein sequence: CAISEGQGGGYTF.

For this clonotype: A much larger clone differs by one base, so this may be a read error. Since no conserved phenylalanine or tryptophan closes the CDR3, a read error is the likely cause. This rearrangement joins TRBV3-1 to TRBJ2-2; D unclear. V was cut by 0 bases and J by 6 bases, with 2 bases left in between. From germline, CDR1 is LGHDT and CDR2 YNNKEL (reference sequence). The CDR3 length is 12 residues. The CDR3 DNA reads as TGTGCCAGCAGCCAAGATCCCGGGGAGCTGTTTCTT. Its translation: CASSQDPGELFL.

This clonotype was recorded a few times. The rearrangement uses TRBV19 and TRBJ2-7; 8 bases are a match to TRBD1. Germline CDR1 is LNHDA and CDR2 is SQIVND (reference sequence). The junction had 5 bases not matched to a gene; V was cut back by 2 bases and J by 2 bases. CDR3 length: 15 residues. CDR3 loop: CASSISQGVTYEQYF. The CDR3 nucleotides read TGTGCCAGTAGTATATCACAGGGGGTCACCTACGAGCAGTACTTC.

Only a few counts were recorded for this clonotype. The chain recombines TRBV12-3 or TRBV12-4 with TRBJ2-1; 11 bases are a match to TRBD2. The CDR3 loop spans 14 amino acids. V lost 10 bases to trimming and J lost 9 bases; unmatched junction nucleotides: 11. CDR3 in DNA: TGTGCCACCGCTAGCGGGGGGATATATAGTGAGCAGTTCTTC. Translation gives CATASGGIYSEQFF.

This chain joins TRBV15 and TRBJ2-5; 7 bases are a match to TRBD2. The CDR3 sequence is 16 residues long. Germline V gene data show CDR1 as LNHNV and CDR2 as YYDKDF (reference sequence). J gave up 5 bases and V 3 bases, and 12 bases lay outside the gene matches. The CDR3 nucleotides are TGTGCCACCAGCAGGGTCCATGGGGGGGGTGGCGAGACCCAGTACTTC. It is translated as CATSRVHGGGGETQYF.

The rearrangement joins TRBV7-8 to TRBJ1-6; D is possibly TRBD1 (6 bases). CDR3 size: 15 residues. Trimming pared 4 bases from V and 10 bases from J, leaving 17 bases between. Germline V lookup: CDR1 SGHVS, CDR2 FQNEAQ. The CDR3 DNA reads as TGTGCCAGCAGCTCATCCACAGGGTTTGCATCACCCCTCCACTTT. This codes for CASSSSTGFASPLHF. Together with reference TRBV7-8 and TRBJ1-6, the CDR3 gives the full variable domain: GAGVSQSPRYKVAKRGQDVALRCDPISGHVSLFWYQQALGQGPEFLTYFQNEAQLDKSGLPSDRFFAERPEGSVSTLKIQRTQQEDSAVYLCASSSSTGFASPLHFGNGTRLTVT.

This clonotype was observed many times. This rearrangement joins TRBV10-3 to TRBJ2-5, with D unresolved. This CDR3 is 14 amino acids long. Trimming removed 6 bases from V and 5 bases from J, with 16 bases in between. The germline gives CDR1 ENHRY, CDR2 SYGVKD. The CDR3 sequence: CAIRDGSAGETQYF. The CDR3 DNA reads as TGTGCCATCAGGGACGGGTCCGCCGGGGAGACCCAGTACTTC.

V usage is TRBV6-1 and J usage is TRBJ1-1, with unresolved D. The germline V and J ends were trimmed by 6 bases and 5 bases, with 19 bases remaining between them. CDR3 length equals 15 residues. CDR1 is MNHNS, CDR2 SASEGT, per germline. In DNA form, the CDR3 reads TGTGCCAGCAGCCCCGGACGCAAGGTAGGGACTGAAGCTTTCTTT. Amino acid sequence: CASSPGRKVGTEAFF.

A few counts support this clonotype. The genes are TRBV20-1 and TRBJ1-1, with D perhaps matching TRBD1 (5 bases). The V gene's germline CDR1 is DFQATT and CDR2 SNEGSKA (reference sequence). Trimming shortened V by 0 bases and J by 4 bases, and 12 bases separated the two germline ends. The CDR3 extends over 14 amino acids. The CDR3 is CSARDWDGITEAFF. The CDR3 nucleotides are TGCAGTGCTAGAGATTGGGACGGGATCACTGAAGCTTTCTTT.

This clonotype has at least ten counts. This chain uses TRBV14 with TRBJ1-2; a possible D gene is TRBD1 (5 bases). The CDR3 runs 14 residues. Germline CDR1 is SGHDN and CDR2 is FVKESK. Trimming shortened V by 0 bases and J by 6 bases, and 11 bases separated the two germline ends. The CDR3 DNA sequence: TGTGCCAGCAGCCAAGATCGGGGCCCAAATGGCTACACCTTC. This gives the protein CASSQDRGPNGYTF.

This clonotype was picked up a small number of times. The V and J genes are TRBV20-1 and TRBJ2-7; 8 bases align to TRBD1. Germline V gives CDR1 DFQATT, CDR2 SNEGSKA (reference sequence). The CDR3 runs to 15 residues. After removal of 4 bases from V and 5 bases from J, the junction contained 13 bases not matched to a gene. The CDR3 protein is CSAIPTDRVNNEQYF. As DNA, the CDR3 is TGCAGTGCTATTCCGACGGACAGGGTCAACAACGAGCAGTACTTC.

The chain carries TRBV15 and TRBJ2-2; possible D gene TRBD1, 6 bases. CDR3 length: 14 residues. Germline V CDR1 and CDR2: LNHNV, YYDKDF (reference sequence). V lost 5 bases and J 6 bases, leaving 13 bases between the germline ends. The CDR3 nucleotides are TGTGCCACCAGCGTCCAAAGGGGGTCCGGGGAGCTGTTTTTT. It encodes CATSVQRGSGELFF.

This clonotype has ten or more counts. The V gene is TRBV9, the J gene TRBJ2-1; the match to TRBD2 covers 15 bases. This CDR3 contains 17 residues. Germline CDR1 is SGDLS and CDR2 is YYNGEE. The ends lost 3 bases at V and 5 bases at J; junction bases unmatched: 6. The CDR3 loop reads CASSAGTSGGKDNEQFF. DNA for the CDR3: TGTGCCAGCAGCGCCGGGACTAGCGGGGGGAAAGACAATGAGCAGTTCTTC.

This clonotype showed up just a few times. CDR3 in amino acids: CASSYVPDRRSEAFF. CDR3 DNA: TGTGCCAGCAGTTACGTCCCGGACAGGCGCTCTGAAGCTTTCTTT. The rearrangement uses TRBV6-5 and TRBJ1-1; 7 nucleotides line up with TRBD1. The CDR3 contains 15 residues. Germline V CDR1 and CDR2: MNHEY, SVGAGI. The V segment lost 2 bases and the J segment 6 bases; nucleotides outside the gene matches: 9.

V is TRBV10-2 and J is TRBJ2-5, with TRBD1 matching 10 bases. Germline V lookup: CDR1 WSHSY, CDR2 SAAADI. The CDR3 consists of 15 residues. V was clipped by 3 bases and J by 5 bases; unmatched bases: 6. In DNA, the CDR3 is TGCGCCAGCAGTGACATGACAGGGGGCAGGGAGACCCAGTACTTC. Protein: CASSDMTGGRETQYF.